The clone carrying this TCR beta chain was counted many times. Its antigen is still unknown. All donors were Caucasian adults living in Nashville, Tennessee. The source of the sample is a study of shared clonotypes between healthy human individuals. Study conclusions and caveats: The sole specimen, blood, was sampled, and tissue repertoires likely differ.

TCRdb keeps only in-frame clones here, not all; method: immunoSEQ multiplex PCR. The sample lists some 92,000 clones; roughly 50% were seen once. This CDR3 spans 15 amino acids. Trimming took 0 bases from V and 6 from J, leaving 12 bases between them. Germline V gene lookup returns CDR1 SNHLY and CDR2 FYNNEI. The V call is TRBV2, the J call TRBJ1-5; D ambiguous. The TCR comes from a woman aged 40 to 49 in good health. Some clones in this sample may be carry-over from other donors' samples. The sample was PBMCs. CDR3 amino acids: CASSEALRGGQPQHF. The CDR3, as DNA: TGTGCCAGCAGTGAAGCGCTTCGGGGTGGTCAGCCCCAGCATTTT.